Below are 22 T cell receptor beta chains sequenced from a single sample in a study of graft-versus-host responses after intestinal transplantation. These TCRs' antigens remain unknown. Libraries were prepared by immunoSEQ multiplex PCR; TCRdb keeps only in-frame clonotypes and omits some of them. The profile shows over 85,000 clones, around 93% of them singletons. The sequences come from unstimulated CD4+ T cells sorted from spleen or lymph node cells, collected before transplant. The source is a human donor who was the organ donor for an intestinal transplant.

The genes are TRBV28 and TRBJ2-5; D is unclear. Germline assignment: CDR1 MDHEN and CDR2 SYDVKM. The CDR3 has 14 residues. Trimming pared 6 bases from V and 1 base from J, leaving 12 bases between. The chain's CDR3 is CASSPGSSQETQYF. CDR3 bases: TGTGCCAGCAGCCCGGGTAGTAGCCAAGAGACCCAGTACTTC.

The genes are TRBV10-3 and TRBJ1-1; 8 nucleotides match TRBD1. The CDR3 is 13 amino acids. The germline gives CDR1 ENHRY, CDR2 SYGVKD. The V and J ends lost 11 bases and 5 bases, in that order; junction bases with no gene match: 10. The CDR3 reads CAVRGTGETEAFF. The DNA for the CDR3 is TGTGCCGTGAGAGGGACAGGAGAAACTGAAGCTTTCTTT.

The chain couples TRBV18 to TRBJ2-3; no clear D. The CDR3 runs 14 residues. Germline assignment: CDR1 KGHSH and CDR2 LQKENI. V lost 3 bases, J lost 2 bases, and 9 bases lay in between. DNA for the CDR3: TGTGCCAGCTCACCTGGGATTTCCACAGATACGCAGTATTTT. Amino acids: CASSPGISTDTQYF.

The chain employs TRBV11-2 and TRBJ2-7; 10 positions agree with TRBD1. CDR3 length: 18 amino acids. Looked up from germline, CDR1 is SGHAT and CDR2 is FQNNGV. V dropped 1 base and J dropped 7; count of bases not matched to a gene: 16. The CDR3 DNA is TGTGCCAGCAGCTTAGGGGGCGTCCGGGACAGGGGCGGTTCGGAGCAGTACTTC. Its translation: CASSLGGVRDRGGSEQYF.

This clone has more than one count but fewer than ten. The chain uses TRBV6-5 and TRBJ2-6, with D unresolved. The CDR3 totals 13 residues. V gave up 4 bases and J gave up 0 bases, with 1 base separating them. From germline, CDR1 is MNHEY and CDR2 SVGAGI. The CDR3 bases are TGTGCCAGCAGTTTCTCTGGGGCCAACGTCCTGACTTTC. It translates to CASSFSGANVLTF.

This chain uses TRBV4-1 with TRBJ1-2, with D possibly TRBD1 on 6 matching bases. The V and J ends lost 0 bases and 5 bases respectively, with 13 bases between them. The CDR3 totals 15 residues. Germline CDR1 reads MGHRA; CDR2 reads YSYEKL. CDR3 DNA: TGCGCCAGCAGCCAAGATCAGGGGCTCGGGTATGGCTACACCTTC. It encodes CASSQDQGLGYGYTF.

This sequence joins TRBV6-6 and TRBJ2-1, with D perhaps assigned TRBD1 or TRBD2 (6 bases each). Per germline, CDR1 MNHNY and CDR2 SVGAGI (reference sequence). V lost 0 bases to trimming and J lost 1 base, with 10 bases between them. The CDR3 loop spans 16 amino acids. The CDR3 sequence: CASSYSEGGSYNEQFF. The CDR3, as DNA: TGTGCCAGCAGTTACTCAGAGGGGGGATCCTACAATGAGCAGTTCTTC.

This chain uses TRBV6-6 with TRBJ1-2; D unclear. V lost 5 bases to trimming and J lost 8 bases, with 21 bases between them. CDR1 and CDR2 (germline): MNHNY, SVGAGI (reference sequence). This CDR3 is 15 amino acids long. CDR3 coding DNA: TGTGCCAGCAGTGTACCCGGATTAGGCTCGGGGGGCTACACCTTC. Translation: CASSVPGLGSGGYTF.

The chain joins TRBV2 to TRBJ1-2; perhaps TRBD1 as D (5 bases). Germline V gives CDR1 SNHLY, CDR2 FYNNEI. The CDR3 loop spans 15 amino acids. Trimming cost V 10 bases and J 4 bases, with 22 bases left between them. CDR3 residues: CATRAVGGLTYGYTF. The CDR3 DNA sequence: TGTGCCACCAGGGCGGTGGGGGGATTAACCTATGGCTACACCTTC.

The rearrangement joins TRBV7-8 to TRBJ1-1; no clear D. The CDR3 covers 13 residues. Germline V lookup: CDR1 SGHVS, CDR2 FQNEAQ. Between the trimmed V and J ends, which lost 8 bases and 2 bases, there was a span of 12 bases. The CDR3 nucleotides are TGTGCCAGCGGAAATCAGCGAAACACTGAAGCTTTCTTT. It is translated as CASGNQRNTEAFF. The full variable domain, in which reference TRBV7-8 and TRBJ1-1 provide the parts outside the CDR3, is GAGVSQSPRYKVAKRGQDVALRCDPISGHVSLFWYQQALGQGPEFLTYFQNEAQLDKSGLPSDRFFAERPEGSVSTLKIQRTQQEDSAVYLCASGNQRNTEAFFGQGTRLTVV.

The chain combines TRBV5-1 with TRBJ2-1; a weak D match, TRBD2 (6 bases). Germline loops: CDR1 SGHRS, CDR2 YFSETQ. The CDR3 extends over 15 amino acids. Between the trimmed V and J ends, which lost 1 base and 1 base, there was a span of 9 bases. The CDR3 region is CASSLSAGSYNEQFF. CDR3 nucleotide sequence: TGCGCCAGCAGCTTGTCGGCGGGGTCCTACAATGAGCAGTTCTTC.

The rearrangement uses TRBV20-1 and TRBJ1-1, with a weak D call TRBD1 (5 bases). CDR1 and CDR2 from the germline V gene are DFQATT and SNEGSKA (reference sequence). The V and J ends lost 1 base and 7 bases respectively, with 7 bases between them. This CDR3 has 11 residues. The CDR3 spells CSARVRGEAFF. CDR3 in DNA: TGCAGTGCTAGAGTGAGGGGTGAAGCTTTCTTT.

The gene calls are TRBV6-5 and TRBJ2-5; TRBD2 matches at 9 bases. Germline CDR1 is MNHEY and CDR2 is SVGAGI. This CDR3 region has 15 residues. V gave up 1 base and J gave up 5 bases; unmatched junction bases: 5. The CDR3: CASSYLGTSRETQYF. The CDR3 bases are TGTGCCAGCAGTTACTTGGGGACTAGCCGGGAGACCCAGTACTTC.

The chain has TRBV25-1 and TRBJ1-3, with D possibly TRBD1 on 5 matching bases. Germline CDR1 reads MGHDK; CDR2 reads SYGVNS. The CDR3 runs to 12 residues. The ends were cut back, 6 bases at V and 2 bases at J, with 5 bases in the middle. This CDR3 is CASRTAGNTIYF. CDR3 DNA sequence: TGTGCCAGCAGGACAGCTGGAAACACCATATATTTT. Full variable domain (missing parts from reference TRBV25-1 and TRBJ1-3): EADIYQTPRYLVIGTGKKITLECSQTMGHDKMYWYQQDPGMELHLIHYSYGVNSTEKGDLSSESTVSRIRTEHFPLTLESARPSHTSQYLCASRTAGNTIYFGEGSWLTVV.

The genes are TRBV28 and TRBJ1-2; D gene unclear. The length of the CDR3 is 15 residues. V was shortened by 6 bases and J by 2 bases, with 16 bases between the two germline ends. Germline V lookup: CDR1 MDHEN, CDR2 SYDVKM. The DNA for the CDR3 is TGTGCCAGCAGGCTCACCTCCAGGAGAAACTATGGCTACACCTTC. The encoded protein is CASRLTSRRNYGYTF.

This chain connects TRBV4-1 to TRBJ1-3; TRBD1 is a possible D gene (6 bases). The CDR3 is made up of 15 amino acids. The ends were cut back, 2 bases at V and 8 bases at J, with 16 bases in the middle. Germline V CDR1 and CDR2: MGHRA, YSYEKL. The DNA for the CDR3 is TGCGCCAGCAGCCAATTAAAAGGGGGGATAGACACCATATATTTT. It yields the protein CASSQLKGGIDTIYF.

In DNA, the CDR3 is TGTGCCAGCAGCTTGGGACATGCAAGCTCTGGAAACACCATATATTTT. It encodes CASSLGHASSGNTIYF. The gene calls are TRBV5-4 and TRBJ1-3; no firm D call. In germline, CDR1 is SGHNT, CDR2 YYREEE (reference sequence). The CDR3 has 16 amino acids. The V end was cut by 0 bases, the J end by 0 bases, with 10 bases between.

The chain couples TRBV18 to TRBJ2-2, with D unclear. The CDR3 runs 14 residues. The V gene lost 1 base and the J gene lost 5 bases, with 8 bases spanning the gap. CDR1 is KGHSH, CDR2 LQKENI, per germline. CDR3 amino acids: CASSPLEATGELFF. The CDR3, as DNA: TGTGCCAGCTCACCACTAGAGGCGACCGGGGAGCTGTTTTTT.

Only one count was recorded for this clone. V usage is TRBV28 and J usage is TRBJ1-1, with 9 bases aligning to TRBD1. Trimming took 4 bases from V and 4 from J; bases not matched to a gene: 4. CDR3 length equals 14 residues. From germline, CDR1 is MDHEN and CDR2 SYDVKM. The CDR3 bases are TGTGCCAGCAGTTCGACAGGGGGAGGCACTGAAGCTTTCTTT. Encoded protein: CASSSTGGGTEAFF.

In this sample, this clone turned up once. V gene TRBV10-1 combines with J gene TRBJ2-3; 7 bases agree with TRBD1. V was pared by 2 bases and J by 4 bases, with 6 bases of the junction left unmatched. In germline, CDR1 is WNHNN, CDR2 SYGVQD (reference sequence). The CDR3 is 15 residues long. As DNA, the CDR3 is TGCGCCAGCAGTGAGAGGACAGGTTGGTCAGATACGCAGTATTTT. This sequence encodes CASSERTGWSDTQYF.

The chain uses TRBV6-6 and TRBJ1-1; D gene unclear. The germline CDR1 and CDR2 sequences are MNHNY and SVGAGI (reference sequence). The CDR3 has 13 residues. V was shortened by 6 bases and J by 0 bases, with 8 bases between the two germline ends. The CDR3: CASSKTVNTEAFF. The CDR3 bases are TGTGCCAGCAGCAAAACAGTGAACACTGAAGCTTTCTTT.

This clone was seen a single time. This chain connects TRBV4-2 to TRBJ2-5; D may correspond to TRBD1 or TRBD2 (5 bases each). CDR3 length: 18 residues. Germline CDR1 LGHNA, CDR2 YNFKEQ. The V end was cut by 0 bases, the J end by 5 bases, with 22 bases between. CDR3 protein: CASSQDRGRTSLRETQYF. CDR3 DNA sequence: TGTGCCAGCAGCCAAGATCGGGGCCGGACCAGCCTCCGGGAGACCCAGTACTTC.